The T cell receptor beta chain described here comes from a study of CD8 T cells in Susac syndrome. After extraction with the RNeasy kit, roughly 0.5 to 1 ug of the RNA was reverse transcribed using random hexamers. The immunoSEQ assay covered 54 Vbeta and 13 Jbeta segments for CDR3. TCRdb re-called the immunoSEQ multiplex PCR reads through MiXCR, storing one row per CDR3 protein. The sample shows around 130,000 distinct CDR3 sequences, around 85% of them seen only once. This clonotype was recorded only once. CDR1 is DFQATT, CDR2 SNEGSKA, per germline (reference sequence). The CDR3 length is 16 residues. V shed 6 bases, J shed 3 bases, and the junction held 13 bases outside the gene matches.

The J gene is TRBJ2-5, the V gene TRBV20-1; the match to TRBD2 covers 10 bases. The receptor was derived from a human donor with multiple sclerosis. The sample comprised CD8+ T cells from PBMCs. The CDR3 protein is CSARDVSGGLEETQYF. CDR3 coding DNA: TGCAGTGCCAGGGATGTTAGCGGGGGGTTGGAAGAGACCCAGTACTTC.